This entry lists 23 T cell receptor beta chains sequenced from one sample in a study of cytomegalovirus exposure and HLA in healthy donors. The PCR made use of 60 Vbeta and 13 Jbeta primers. Clones were read by immunoSEQ multiplex PCR, and TCRdb kept only the in-frame ones, dropping some. The sample lists about 41,000 clones; over 70% were seen once. The specimen was PBMCs. The receptors here all came from a man aged 50-59 years in good health and CMV-seronegative.

The chain carries TRBV2 and TRBJ1-1; no firm D call. The CDR3 length is 15 residues. The germline gives CDR1 SNHLY, CDR2 FYNNEI. The V end lost 5 bases, the J end lost 4 bases, and 17 bases lay between the germline ends. The CDR3 DNA is TGTGCCAGCAGTCCCTCGGCCACGGGTCTCACTGAAGCTTTCTTT. This encodes CASSPSATGLTEAFF.

This rearrangement joins TRBV28 to TRBJ1-1; D not resolved. CDR3 length: 14 residues. Per the germline V gene, CDR1 is MDHEN and CDR2 is SYDVKM. The germline V and J ends were trimmed by 3 bases and 5 bases, with 13 bases remaining between them. The CDR3 coding sequence is TGTGCCAGCAGTTTGGGCCGGTCGGGGACTGAAGCTTTCTTT. Translated, it gives CASSLGRSGTEAFF.

V is TRBV10-1 and J is TRBJ2-1; D may be TRBD1 (6 bases). Deletions cut 0 bases from V and 2 bases from J, with 11 bases between. The CDR3 consists of 16 residues. In germline, CDR1 is WNHNN, CDR2 SYGVQD (reference sequence). CDR3 residues: CASSESGGDAYNEQFF. CDR3 bases: TGCGCCAGCAGTGAGTCTGGGGGCGACGCCTACAATGAGCAGTTCTTC.

In regard to this clone: The conserved final phenylalanine or tryptophan is absent from the CDR3, which likely points to a read error. This chain joins TRBV7-2 and TRBJ1-6; D gene unclear. With 8 bases removed from V and 7 bases from J, the gap between germline ends came to 21 bases. The CDR3 is made up of 16 amino acids. CDR1 SGHTA and CDR2 FQGNSA come from the germline V gene. CDR3 loop: CASLESRAGGNSPLHL. CDR3 DNA: TGTGCCAGCTTGGAGAGTCGGGCGGGAGGGAATTCACCCCTCCACCTT.

V and J are TRBV9 and TRBJ2-1; 11 bases agree with TRBD1. This CDR3 spans 15 amino acids. The V gene end was trimmed by 0 bases and the J gene end by 6 bases; junction bases not matched to a gene: 2. Germline loops: CDR1 SGDLS, CDR2 YYNGEE. DNA of the CDR3: TGTGCCAGCAGCGTAGTGGGACAGGGGGGCAATGAGCAGTTCTTC. Translating it yields CASSVVGQGGNEQFF. The variable domain in full, completed from reference TRBV9 and TRBJ2-1, reads DSGVTQTPKHLITATGQRVTLRCSPRSGDLSVYWYQQSLDQGLQFLIQYYNGEERAKGNILERFSAQQFPDLHSELNLSSLELGDSALYFCASSVVGQGGNEQFFGPGTRLTVL.

The chain recombines TRBV10-3 with TRBJ1-5, with a possible D match to TRBD1 (5 bases). Germline values: CDR1 ENHRY, CDR2 SYGVKD. V lost 5 bases and J 7 bases, leaving 15 bases between the germline ends. CDR3 length: 14 residues. The CDR3 region is CAISLGGSEQPQHF. In DNA, the CDR3 is TGTGCCATCAGTCTGGGGGGATCGGAACAGCCCCAGCATTTT.

The chain links TRBV19 to TRBJ1-5; TRBD1 agrees at 10 bases. The CDR3 totals 15 residues. Trimming cost V 7 bases and J 3 bases; bases outside gene matches: 6. CDR1 LNHDA and CDR2 SQIVND come from the germline V gene (reference sequence). DNA of the CDR3: TGTGCCAGTACGACAGGGGGCCTCAACAATCAGCCCCAGCATTTT. It encodes CASTTGGLNNQPQHF.

The chain has TRBV27 and TRBJ1-4; no clear D. Per the germline V gene, CDR1 is MNHEY and CDR2 is SMNVEV (reference sequence). The CDR3 totals 14 residues. V was shortened by 5 bases and J by 5 bases, with 12 bases between the two germline ends. The CDR3: CASSIWAQNEKLFF. CDR3 nucleotides: TGTGCCAGCAGTATTTGGGCACAGAATGAAAAACTGTTTTTT.

V and J are TRBV13 and TRBJ2-2; TRBD1 matches 8 bases. Germline V CDR1 and CDR2: PRHDT, FYEKMQ (reference sequence). Trimming cost V 6 bases and J 4 bases; bases outside gene matches: 4. The CDR3 totals 14 residues. CDR3 loop: CASSQGAGTGELFF. CDR3 bases: TGTGCCAGCAGTCAGGGGGCTGGCACCGGGGAGCTGTTTTTT.

The genes are TRBV2 and TRBJ2-2; 8 nucleotides agree with TRBD1. Germline CDR1 reads SNHLY; CDR2 reads FYNNEI. V lost 4 bases to trimming and J lost 5 bases; unmatched junction nucleotides: 6. There are 15 residues in the CDR3. Here the CDR3 reads CASSGGTGLTGELFF. The CDR3 nucleotides read TGTGCCAGCAGTGGGGGGACAGGACTAACCGGGGAGCTGTTTTTT.

This chain connects TRBV18 to TRBJ2-2; tentative D call: TRBD1 (5 bases). The CDR3 has 16 residues. Trimming shortened V by 3 bases and J by 1 base, and 12 bases separated the two germline ends. CDR1 and CDR2 (germline): KGHSH, LQKENI. The CDR3 reads CASSPIDTGNTGELFF. In DNA form, the CDR3 reads TGTGCCAGCTCACCTATCGACACAGGGAACACCGGGGAGCTGTTTTTT.

The chain links TRBV28 to TRBJ1-2, with 9 bases aligning to TRBD1. The CDR3 contains 14 residues. Germline-derived CDR1 and CDR2 are MDHEN and SYDVKM. Trimming cost V 5 bases and J 8 bases; bases outside gene matches: 9. CDR3 sequence (DNA): TGTGCCAGCAGTCTAACAGGGGGCCGTGGAGGCTACACCTTC. Translated: CASSLTGGRGGYTF.

This clone appeared a single time. The chain joins TRBV7-6 to TRBJ2-7, with 11 positions matching TRBD1. Germline V gene sequence: CDR1 SGHVS, CDR2 FNYEAQ. J lost 3 bases, V lost 4 bases, and 2 bases had no gene match. This CDR3 region has 14 residues. This CDR3 is CASSSGTGGYEQYF. The CDR3 DNA reads TGTGCCAGCAGCTCCGGGACAGGGGGCTACGAGCAGTACTTC.

Regarding this clone: Within the sample, other DNA sequences also encode this same CDR3. The chain is built from TRBV11-3 and TRBJ2-1; D might be TRBD2 (6 bases). Germline CDR1 SGHNT, CDR2 YENEEA. The CDR3 runs 15 residues. Trimming pared 4 bases from V and 0 bases from J, leaving 10 bases between. The CDR3: CASSSGGSSYNEQFF. The CDR3 DNA reads TGTGCCAGCAGCTCTGGAGGGAGCTCCTACAATGAGCAGTTCTTC.

This chain uses TRBV28 with TRBJ1-2; a weak D match, TRBD1 (5 bases). The CDR3 contains 14 residues. The germline gives CDR1 MDHEN, CDR2 SYDVKM. V lost 6 bases and J lost 4, with 15 bases in between. The CDR3 DNA follows: TGTGCCAGCAGACAACCGGGACTTGGCTATGGCTACACCTTC. Translation: CASRQPGLGYGYTF.

CDR3 in amino acids: CASSLNGGWETQYF. The CDR3 region has the DNA TGTGCCAGCAGCTTAAATGGCGGTTGGGAGACCCAGTACTTC. The V and J genes are TRBV7-2 and TRBJ2-5, with unresolved D. V lost 2 bases, J lost 5 bases, and 12 bases lay in between. This CDR3 has 14 amino acids. Germline-derived CDR1 and CDR2 are SGHTA and FQGNSA.

This chain joins TRBV6-1 and TRBJ1-4; 9 bases are a match to TRBD1. CDR3 size: 16 residues. J gave up 4 bases and V 4 bases, and 7 bases lay outside the gene matches. Germline CDR1 reads MNHNS; CDR2 reads SASEGT. The CDR3 DNA reads as TGTGCCAGCAGTGGACCCGGGGACAGGGTTAATGAAAAACTGTTTTTT. This translates into CASSGPGDRVNEKLFF.

The rearrangement joins TRBV6-5 to TRBJ1-6; D is unresolved. CDR1 is MNHEY and CDR2 is SVGAGI in the germline V gene. The CDR3 sequence is 15 residues long. V lost 5 bases, J lost 10 bases, and 18 bases lay in between. Here the CDR3 reads CASSTQPSLGSPLHF. Here the CDR3 DNA reads TGTGCCAGCAGTACCCAGCCGTCACTAGGCTCACCCCTCCACTTT.

The chain has TRBV5-4 and TRBJ2-2; a possible D gene is TRBD1 (5 bases). Trimming pared 5 bases from V and 0 bases from J, leaving 8 bases between. The CDR3 totals 14 residues. Germline CDR1 reads SGHNT; CDR2 reads YYREEE (reference sequence). The chain's CDR3 is CASSWGPNTGELFF. In nucleotides, the CDR3 is TGTGCCAGCAGTTGGGGCCCGAACACCGGGGAGCTGTTTTTT. Supplemented by reference TRBV5-4 and TRBJ2-2, the full variable domain reads ETGVTQSPTHLIKTRGQQVTLRCSSQSGHNTVSWYQQALGQGPQFIFQYYREEENGRGNFPPRFSGLQFPNYSSELNVNALELDDSALYLCASSWGPNTGELFFGEGSRLTVL.

V gene TRBV27 combines with J gene TRBJ2-4; 7 bases are a match to TRBD1. CDR1 is MNHEY and CDR2 is SMNVEV in the germline V gene (reference sequence). This CDR3 is 15 amino acids long. V lost 6 bases to trimming and J lost 0 bases; unmatched junction nucleotides: 5. CDR3 coding DNA: TGTGCCAGCAGGGGGACAGTTGTAGCCAAAAACATTCAGTACTTC. As protein: CASRGTVVAKNIQYF.

The chain carries TRBV28 and TRBJ2-1; 9 bases are a match to TRBD2. The trim removed 7 bases at V and 12 bases at J, leaving 7 bases unmatched. Germline V gives CDR1 MDHEN, CDR2 SYDVKM. This CDR3 region has 12 residues. CDR3 DNA sequence: TGTGCCAGCATTGAGACAGCGGGAGGGCAGTTCTTC. Its translation is CASIETAGGQFF.

The rearrangement uses TRBV7-9 and TRBJ2-1, with 9 positions matching TRBD2. The CDR3 length is 15 residues. Germline V gene data show CDR1 as SEHNR and CDR2 as FQNEAQ (reference sequence). With V trimmed by 1 base and J by 4 bases, 2 bases remained unmatched. The DNA of the CDR3 is TGTGCCAGCAGCTTAGGCGGGAGGGGTTACAATGAGCAGTTCTTC. This codes for CASSLGGRGYNEQFF.

The J gene is TRBJ2-7, the V gene TRBV11-2, with D hard to call. V was pared by 4 bases and J by 0 bases, with 13 bases between. CDR1 is SGHAT and CDR2 is FQNNGV in the germline V gene. The CDR3 runs to 15 residues. DNA for the CDR3: TGTGCCAGCAGCTCAAAAGCTCGGTACTCCTACGAGCAGTACTTC. Residues: CASSSKARYSYEQYF.